The 22 T cell receptor beta chains listed next were all sequenced from one sample in a study of CXCR3-negative and CXCR3-positive naive CD8 T cells. The study's findings and limits: CXCR3-positive naive cells had more hydrophobic TRB CDR3s than CXCR3-negative naive cells.

Libraries were UMI-labeled 5' RACE TRB cDNA. With the 5' RACE reads reprocessed, TCRdb shows one record per CDR3 protein and no DNA. This specimen shows tens of thousands of distinct CDR3 sequences; the ten leading clones hold approximately 0.54%. Antigens for these TCRs are unknown. The sample was naive CXCR3+ CD8+ T cells from blood. Subset reported: CD45RO-CCR7+CD27+CD95- naive CD8+ T cells expressing CXCR3 (TNR3+). Every receptor here comes from a human donor in good health. Some clones in this sample may be carry-over from other donors' samples.

V is TRBV4-3 and J is TRBJ2-7. The length of the CDR3 is 13 residues. Germline V lookup: CDR1 LGHNA, CDR2 YSLEER. The CDR3 sequence is CASSQDMDYEQYF.

V gene TRBV14 combines with J gene TRBJ2-1; TCRdb designates TRBD2, a call that cannot be tested without DNA. Germline assignment: CDR1 SGHDN and CDR2 FVKESK. This CDR3 has 14 amino acids. The CDR3 is CASSLSAGYNEQFF.

The chain combines TRBV5-1 with TRBJ2-3; TCRdb returns TRBD1, unconfirmable since there is no DNA. The CDR3 is 15 amino acids. In germline, CDR1 is SGHRS, CDR2 YFSETQ. The CDR3 loop reads CASARDRGVGDTQYF.

The gene calls are TRBV28 and TRBJ2-1; TCRdb's assignment of TRBD2 cannot be checked, as there is no DNA. The germline V gene encodes CDR1 MDHEN and CDR2 SYDVKM. The CDR3 length is 15 residues. CDR3 amino acids: CASSLAGPFYNEQFF.

The genes are TRBV27 and TRBJ2-1; TCRdb picks TRBD1, but there is no DNA to check that call. Germline V gene sequence: CDR1 MNHEY, CDR2 SMNVEV (reference sequence). The CDR3 loop spans 14 amino acids. This chain's CDR3 is CASKVGTGLNEQFF.

CDR3: CASSVDFRGGYPEAFF. This chain links TRBV5-1 with TRBJ1-1; the D gene TCRdb calls, TRBD1, cannot be checked with no DNA. The CDR3 has 16 amino acids. In germline, CDR1 is SGHRS, CDR2 YFSETQ.

V is TRBV7-3 and J is TRBJ1-1; TCRdb designates TRBD1, a call that cannot be tested without DNA. Germline values: CDR1 SGHTA, CDR2 FQGTGA. The CDR3 length is 14 residues. This CDR3 reads CASSPLDRATEAFF.

This chain joins TRBV27 and TRBJ2-7. This CDR3 contains 12 residues. Germline V gives CDR1 MNHEY, CDR2 SMNVEV (reference sequence). CDR3 residues: CASSFSGYEQYF.

The CDR3: CASSLGKGPYEQYF. This rearrangement joins TRBV7-8 to TRBJ2-7. Per germline, CDR1 SGHVS and CDR2 FQNEAQ. CDR3 size: 14 residues.

The chain combines TRBV12-3 or TRBV12-4 with TRBJ2-5; TCRdb designates TRBD1, a call that cannot be tested without DNA. The CDR3 is 15 amino acids. This CDR3 is CASSKPVGGEETQYF.

The J gene is TRBJ2-7, the V gene TRBV7-9. The germline V gene encodes CDR1 SEHNR and CDR2 FQNEAQ (reference sequence). The CDR3 is 12 amino acids. CDR3 loop: CASSLALDEQYF. Full variable domain (remainder filled in from reference TRBV7-9 and TRBJ2-7): DTGVSQNPRHKITKRGQNVTFRCDPISEHNRLYWYRQTLGQGPEFLTYFQNEAQLEKSRLLSDRFSAERPKGSFSTLEIQRTEQGDSAMYLCASSLALDEQYFGPGTRLTVT.

This chain links TRBV27 with TRBJ2-3; TCRdb outputs TRBD1, but without DNA this stays unchecked. Germline assignment: CDR1 MNHEY and CDR2 SMNVEV (reference sequence). This CDR3 contains 17 residues. CDR3: CATSKSSGRGGGDTQYF.

This chain connects TRBV15 to TRBJ2-7; absent DNA, TCRdb's TRBD2 call cannot be checked. Germline CDR1 and CDR2: LNHNV and YYDKDF (reference sequence). CDR3 length: 18 amino acids. CDR3 in amino acids: CATSREGGTSLLSYEQYF.

The rearrangement uses TRBV7-9 and TRBJ2-1; TCRdb's D gene call, TRBD2, goes unchecked for lack of DNA. There are 18 residues in the CDR3. Germline V gene data show CDR1 as SEHNR and CDR2 as FQNEAQ (reference sequence). The CDR3 is CASSTTRTRLKTYNEQFF.

The rearrangement uses TRBV20-1 and TRBJ2-7; lacking DNA, the TRBD1 call made by TCRdb goes unchecked. This CDR3 spans 17 amino acids. The germline V gene has CDR1 DFQATT and CDR2 SNEGSKA (reference sequence). This CDR3 reads CSANNDASGQVYYEQYF.

The chain carries TRBV28 and TRBJ2-1; absent DNA, TCRdb's TRBD1 call cannot be checked. The CDR3 runs to 15 residues. The germline CDR1 and CDR2 sequences are MDHEN and SYDVKM. The CDR3: CASRSAPDSYNEQFF.

The chain employs TRBV7-2 and TRBJ2-7; TCRdb reports TRBD1, a call that lacks DNA to check it against. Germline V gene data show CDR1 as SGHTA and CDR2 as FQGNSA. The CDR3 covers 18 residues. CDR3 amino acids: CASSLSGTGGGGWYEQYF.

This chain links TRBV5-1 with TRBJ2-7. This CDR3 is 13 amino acids long. CDR1 SGHRS and CDR2 YFSETQ come from the germline V gene. Here the CDR3 reads CASSSGQIYEQYF.

J is TRBJ2-1 and V is TRBV12-3 or TRBV12-4. The length of the CDR3 is 13 residues. The CDR3 loop is CASGDNGYNEQFF.

The rearrangement joins TRBV28 to TRBJ2-1; as DNA is missing, the TRBD2 call by TCRdb cannot be tested. The CDR3 has 16 amino acids. The germline V gene encodes CDR1 MDHEN and CDR2 SYDVKM. The CDR3 reads CASSTLAGGPINEQFF.

This rearrangement joins TRBV14 to TRBJ2-7; TCRdb returns TRBD1, unconfirmable since there is no DNA. The CDR3 is 16 residues long. Germline lookup yields CDR1 SGHDN and CDR2 FVKESK. The CDR3 spells CASSIGGTGWTYEQYF. Full variable domain (rest looked up from reference TRBV14 and TRBJ2-7): EAGVTQFPSHSVIEKGQTVTLRCDPISGHDNLYWYRRVMGKEIKFLLHFVKESKQDESGMPNNRFLAERTGGTYSTLKVQPAELEDSGVYFCASSIGGTGWTYEQYFGPGTRLTVT.

The V and J genes are TRBV28 and TRBJ2-5; the TCRdb call, TRBD2, lacks DNA for checking. The germline gives CDR1 MDHEN, CDR2 SYDVKM. The CDR3 contains 16 residues. CDR3 residues: CASSFRGLAPTETQYF.